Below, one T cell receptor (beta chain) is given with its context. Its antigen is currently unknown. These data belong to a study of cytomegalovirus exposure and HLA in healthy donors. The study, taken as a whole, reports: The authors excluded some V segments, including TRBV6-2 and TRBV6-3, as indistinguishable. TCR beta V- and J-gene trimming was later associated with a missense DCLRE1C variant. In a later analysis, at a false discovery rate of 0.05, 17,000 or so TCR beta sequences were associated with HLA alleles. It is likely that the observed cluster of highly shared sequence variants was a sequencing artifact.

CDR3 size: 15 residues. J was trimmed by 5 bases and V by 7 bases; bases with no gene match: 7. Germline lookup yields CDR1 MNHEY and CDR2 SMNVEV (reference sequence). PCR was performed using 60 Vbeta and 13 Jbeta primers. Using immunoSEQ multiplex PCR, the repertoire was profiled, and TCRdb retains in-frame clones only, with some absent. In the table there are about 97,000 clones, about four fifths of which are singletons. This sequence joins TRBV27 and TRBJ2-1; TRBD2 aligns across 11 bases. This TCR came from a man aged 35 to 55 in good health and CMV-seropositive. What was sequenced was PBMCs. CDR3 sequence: CASNLGTSGNNEQFF. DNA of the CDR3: TGTGCCAGCAACCTCGGGACTAGCGGAAACAATGAGCAGTTCTTC.